Listed here are 17 T cell receptor beta chains from one sample, sequenced in a study of tumor-infiltrating lymphocytes in primary liver carcinoma. Starting material of about 480 ng total RNA yielded TCR beta cDNA via a constant-region primer. Libraries covering TCR beta were generated through three nested multiplex PCR rounds (using a slightly modified ARM-PCR). The opening two PCR rounds, around 9 cycles each, paired TRBV1-TRBV30 forward primers with a C-beta reverse primer. TCRdb used MiXCR to reprocess the multiplex PCR reads, holding one entry per CDR3 protein. The sample holds a few hundred thousand distinct CDR3 sequences; 50% to 75% are singletons and the top ten take about a sixth. Unsorted whole blood served as the source of blood RNA, and germline DNA was extracted as well. Sequencing was carried out using peripheral blood. The receptors were gathered from a woman in her twenties or thirties with primary liver carcinoma and hepatitis B virus infection.

This clonotype came up once. This chain connects TRBV6-1 to TRBJ2-1; 11 bases match TRBD2. CDR3 length equals 15 residues. Germline CDR1 reads MNHNS; CDR2 reads SASEGT. V was pared by 7 bases and J by 6 bases, with 8 bases of the junction left unmatched. CDR3 sequence (DNA): TGTGCCAGCACTCAACTAGCGGGGGTACTCAATGAGCAGTTCTTC. Translated, it gives CASTQLAGVLNEQFF.

The gene calls are TRBV30 and TRBJ1-1; D is undetermined. Per the germline V gene, CDR1 is GTSNPN and CDR2 is SVGIG (reference sequence). This CDR3 region has 13 residues. Trimming shortened V by 8 bases and J by 1 base, and 14 bases separated the two germline ends. DNA of the CDR3: TGTGCCCGGCCCCTGGGCCCGAACACTGAAGCTTTCTTT. Its translation is CARPLGPNTEAFF.

This clonotype is a singleton in its sample. The V gene is TRBV11-2, the J gene TRBJ2-7; possible D gene TRBD1, 6 bases. Germline V gene lookup returns CDR1 SGHAT and CDR2 FQNNGV. V was trimmed by 10 bases and J by 3 bases, leaving 16 bases between them. This CDR3 is built from 13 residues. CDR3 loop: CAISTVRGYEQYF. The DNA of the CDR3 is TGTGCCATCAGTACTGTCAGGGGCTACGAGCAGTACTTC.

A note on this clonotype: A read error may be the cause here, since a much bigger clone is one base away. This chain joins TRBV6-6 and TRBJ1-3; possible D gene TRBD1, 6 bases. There are 17 residues in the CDR3. CDR1 MNHNY and CDR2 SVGAGI come from the germline V gene (reference sequence). The CDR3, as DNA: TGTGCCAGCGGTTACTCGGATTGGACAGAGACTGGAAACACCATATATTTT. Amino acid sequence: CASGYSDWTETGNTIYF.

Details on this clonotype: The junction does not match germline at one end; this may be a read error. This rearrangement joins TRBV12-3 or TRBV12-4 to TRBJ2-3, with TRBD2 identical over 7 bases. This CDR3 is 17 amino acids long. The CDR3 sequence is CASSPTGLVGRTDMQYF. For the CDR3, the DNA is TGTGCCAGCAGCCCCACCGGACTAGTCGGTCGCACAGATATGCAGTATTTT.

This clonotype was recorded at least ten times. The chain couples TRBV29-1 to TRBJ2-3; D uncertain. The CDR3 has 12 amino acids. Per the germline V gene, CDR1 is SQVTM and CDR2 is ANQGSEA. Trimming removed 3 bases from V and 3 bases from J, with 7 bases in between. Here the CDR3 DNA reads TGCAGCGTTGAGGAAAGAACAGATACGCAGTATTTT. Translation: CSVEERTDTQYF.

On this clonotype: With a much larger clone just one base away, this may be a read error. The rearrangement uses TRBV29-1 and TRBJ1-1; TRBD1 aligns across 8 bases. V lost 4 bases to trimming and J lost 7 bases; unmatched junction nucleotides: 17. The CDR3 runs to 16 residues. Germline assignment: CDR1 SQVTM and CDR2 ANQGSEA. CDR3 DNA: TGCAGCGTTGGGTCCAGGGGGCGTTGGAAAGGGAGTGAAGCTTTCTTT. Residues: CSVGSRGRWKGSEAFF.

This clonotype was observed a few times. The chain has TRBV6-2 or TRBV6-3 and TRBJ1-6, with 11 bases aligning to TRBD1. The CDR3 runs to 15 residues. J lost 6 bases, V lost 5 bases, and 3 bases had no gene match. CDR1 and CDR2 from the germline V gene are MNHEY and SVGEGT. The CDR3 region is CASSAGTGGNSPLHF. The CDR3 DNA sequence: TGTGCCAGCAGTGCAGGGACAGGGGGTAATTCACCCCTCCACTTT.

This clonotype was seen once. A much larger clone differs from this one at a single base, so this may be a read error. V and J are TRBV4-3 and TRBJ2-1; 7 bases are a match to TRBD2. This CDR3 has 17 residues. Germline CDR1 is LGHNA and CDR2 is YSLEER. CDR3 loop: CASSQLTSGESYNERFF. As DNA, the CDR3 is TGCGCCAGCAGCCAACTGACGAGCGGGGAATCCTACAATGAGCGGTTCTTC.

The rearrangement links TRBV12-3 or TRBV12-4 to TRBJ2-4; TRBD1 matches 9 bases. The V and J ends lost 7 bases and 4 bases, in that order; junction bases with no gene match: 14. The CDR3 covers 17 residues. CDR3: CASTMRIGTGMKNIQYF. Written as DNA, the CDR3 is TGTGCCAGCACCATGCGGATCGGGACAGGGATGAAAAACATTCAGTACTTC.

V gene TRBV12-3 or TRBV12-4 combines with J gene TRBJ2-3; D ambiguous. CDR3 length equals 17 residues. V lost 5 bases to trimming and J lost 1 base, with 19 bases between them. The CDR3 sequence: CASSLSAGPPRTDTQYF. CDR3 sequence (DNA): TGTGCCAGCAGTCTCTCGGCAGGACCACCGCGCACAGATACGCAGTATTTT.

About this clonotype: This could be a read error, since a much larger clone is one nucleotide away. This CDR3 fails to terminate in the conserved phenylalanine or tryptophan, so it likely reflects a read error. CDR3 sequence: CASRETGRRGEQYS. The CDR3, as DNA: TGTGCCAGCAGGGAGACCGGGAGGAGAGGGGAGCAGTACTCC. J is TRBJ2-7 and V is TRBV6-2 or TRBV6-3; 7 bases are shared with TRBD2. J gave up 7 bases and V 6 bases, and 12 bases lay outside the gene matches. The germline V gene encodes CDR1 MNHEY and CDR2 SVGEGT. This CDR3 region has 14 residues.

A word on this clonotype: This may arise from a read error, as a much more abundant clone is one base away. V is TRBV12-3 or TRBV12-4 and J is TRBJ2-7, with 8 bases lining up with TRBD1. V lost 7 bases and J lost 4; bases outside the gene matches: 9. The CDR3 spans 14 residues. CDR3 region: CASKRTGKLYEQYF. The CDR3 nucleotides are TGTGCCAGCAAGAGGACAGGGAAACTTTACGAGCAGTACTTC.

The V call is TRBV28, the J call TRBJ2-3; TRBD1 is a possible D gene (5 bases). Germline assignment: CDR1 MDHEN and CDR2 SYDVKM. Trimming left V 7 bases short and J 2 bases short, with 16 bases between. The CDR3 loop spans 15 amino acids. The chain's CDR3 is CASNDWGSITDTQYF. The CDR3 DNA reads TGTGCCAGCAACGATTGGGGCTCAATCACAGATACGCAGTATTTT.

Concerning this clonotype itself: This clone may be a read error of a much larger clone one base away. In nucleotides, the CDR3 is TGTGTCAGCCTAAGACAGGGCCGAGATACGCAGTATTTT. Encoded protein: CVSLRQGRDTQYF. The chain recombines TRBV6-1 with TRBJ2-3; 7 bases align to TRBD1. The CDR3 has 13 residues. Looked up from germline, CDR1 is MNHNS and CDR2 is SASEGT.

In this sample, this clonotype turned up many times. The chain uses TRBV6-6 and TRBJ1-2, with D perhaps matching TRBD1 (5 bases). Germline V gives CDR1 MNHNY, CDR2 SVGAGI (reference sequence). The CDR3 has 13 amino acids. Between the trimmed V and J ends, which lost 6 bases and 8 bases, there was a span of 16 bases. The CDR3 region is CASRPGEGLGYTF. CDR3 DNA: TGTGCCAGCAGGCCCGGCGAGGGGCTGGGCTACACCTTC.

As concerns this clonotype: A read error is possible here, since a much larger clone lies one base away. The chain links TRBV6-6 to TRBJ2-6, with 7 bases aligning to TRBD1. This CDR3 has 17 amino acids. The germline V gene has CDR1 MNHNY and CDR2 SVGAGI (reference sequence). V gave up 2 bases and J gave up 3 bases; unmatched junction bases: 7. CDR3 loop: CASSYSSRQGGANVLTF. CDR3 sequence (DNA): TGTGCCAGCAGTTACAGTTCGAGACAGGGTGGGGCCAACGTCCTGACTTTC.